This T cell receptor (beta chain) was retrieved from a study of regulatory T cells in long-lasting Graves disease. Study context: Over-5-year antithyroid drug use with positive TSH receptor antibodies defined persistent Graves' disease in the study. General study results and limits: Under persistent disease, TRBV28, TRBJ1-2 and TRBJ2-5 were used preferentially. The work looked only at peripheral blood and did not look at thyroid tissue.

Time point defined: persistent/refractory GD, antithyroid drugs over 5 years with positive TRAb. RNA from PBMCs was the source of the TCR library. Staff took about 9.8 milliliters of peripheral blood and put it into EDTA tubes. The TCR beta library used iRepertoire HTBI primers with Arm-PCR amplification of CDR3. MiXCR, applied by TCRdb to the multiplex PCR reads, yields one record per CDR3 protein. Of 400,000 to 450,000 distinct CDR3 sequences in the sample, about 20% were seen once. In regard to this clonotype: Its specificity is not known.

The CDR3 has 15 amino acids. CDR1 is SGHDN and CDR2 is FVKESK in the germline V gene. Trimming took 2 bases from V and 0 from J; bases not matched to a gene: 3. J is TRBJ2-7 and V is TRBV14; TRBD1 agrees at 8 bases. The specimen was peripheral blood mononuclear cells (PBMCs), collected when the disease was refractory, from a patient treated with antithyroid drugs. This sequence was found in a female donor with Graves disease. CDR3 sequence reads: CASSQRQGISYEQYF. CDR3 bases: TGTGCCAGCAGCCAACGACAGGGGATCTCCTACGAGCAGTACTTC.